This T cell receptor beta chain was recorded in a study of identical twins. Findings of the study overall: Part of the zero-insertion signal could reflect confounding by invariant MAIT and iNKT cells.

This clonotype appeared many times. Its antigen is not identified. Carrying unique molecular identifiers, the cDNA also gained a universal primer site through template switching. TCRdb reprocessed the 5' RACE reads with MiXCR, giving one entry per CDR3 protein. The sample contains 500,000 or so distinct CDR3 sequences, roughly an eighth of which appear only once. Trimming removed 4 bases at V and 0 bases at J, with 9 bases between. CDR3 size: 14 residues. Germline V lookup: CDR1 SGHRS, CDR2 YFSETQ. These data also formed part of another study, on yellow fever vaccine responses in identical twins.

This TCR derives from a woman between 18 and 29 years old in good health. The sequencing sample was made of CD4+ T cells sorted from blood. The gene calls are TRBV5-1 and TRBJ2-3; D is unclear. CDR3 in amino acids: CASSPTLSTDTQYF. DNA of the CDR3: TGCGCCAGCAGCCCCACCTTGAGCACAGATACGCAGTATTTT. Based on the CDR3 plus reference TRBV5-1 and TRBJ2-3, the full variable domain is KAGVTQTPRYLIKTRGQQVTLSCSPISGHRSVSWYQQTPGQGLQFLFEYFSETQRNKGNFPGRFSGRQFSNSRSEMNVSTLELGDSALYLCASSPTLSTDTQYFGPGTRLTVL.